Below, 18 T cell receptor beta chains from the same sample are listed, as sequenced in a study of CD8 T cells in Susac syndrome. Random hexamers primed reverse transcription of roughly 0.45 to 1 ug RNA. A single record per CDR3 protein comes from TCRdb applying MiXCR to the immunoSEQ multiplex PCR reads. The sample contains around 200,000 distinct CDR3 sequences, 95% of which appear only once. Sequenced sample: CD8+ T cells from PBMCs. The receptors come from a human donor with Susac syndrome.

The chain is built from TRBV9 and TRBJ1-2, with a tentative D call TRBD1 (6 bases). The CDR3 sequence is 14 residues long. Trimming took 3 bases from V and 1 from J, leaving 10 bases between them. Germline V gene data show CDR1 as SGDLS and CDR2 as YYNGEE. The CDR3 DNA follows: TGTGCCAGCAGCGATGGGGGCCTTAACTATGGCTACACCTTC. It yields the protein CASSDGGLNYGYTF.

V gene TRBV6-5 combines with J gene TRBJ2-7; D gene uncertain. Between the trimmed V and J ends, which lost 6 bases and 2 bases, there was a span of 17 bases. The length of the CDR3 is 15 residues. CDR1 and CDR2 from the germline V gene are MNHEY and SVGAGI. In DNA form, the CDR3 reads TGTGCCAGCAGGATGACTTCGCGCCCTACCTACGAGCAGTACTTC. It translates to CASRMTSRPTYEQYF.

The chain is built from TRBV9 and TRBJ1-3; D is uncertain. The germline V gene has CDR1 SGDLS and CDR2 YYNGEE. Deletions cut 5 bases from V and 3 bases from J, with 15 bases between. The CDR3 length is 15 residues. CDR3: CASRAGSNFGNTIYF. The DNA of the CDR3 is TGTGCCAGCAGGGCCGGCAGTAACTTTGGAAACACCATATATTTT. Full variable domain (rest looked up from reference TRBV9 and TRBJ1-3): DSGVTQTPKHLITATGQRVTLRCSPRSGDLSVYWYQQSLDQGLQFLIQYYNGEERAKGNILERFSAQQFPDLHSELNLSSLELGDSALYFCASRAGSNFGNTIYFGEGSWLTVV.

The J gene is TRBJ2-3, the V gene TRBV6-5, with a weak D call TRBD1 (5 bases). Germline lookup yields CDR1 MNHEY and CDR2 SVGAGI. The ends were cut back, 10 bases at V and 6 bases at J, with 8 bases in the middle. The CDR3 covers 10 residues. The CDR3 spells CAIGADTQYF. The CDR3 DNA reads TGTGCCATAGGGGCCGATACGCAGTATTTT.

This sequence joins TRBV3-1 and TRBJ2-7; possibly TRBD1 or TRBD2 for D (6 bases each). The V gene's germline CDR1 is LGHDT and CDR2 YNNKEL (reference sequence). CDR3 size: 14 residues. V gave up 1 base and J gave up 7 bases, with 14 bases separating them. Here the CDR3 DNA reads TGTGCCAGCAGCCAAGGTACGGGGGCTAGTGAGCAGTACTTC. Its translation: CASSQGTGASEQYF.

The chain uses TRBV6-5 and TRBJ1-2, with a tentative D call TRBD1 (5 bases). Germline V CDR1 and CDR2: MNHEY, SVGAGI. The CDR3 extends over 14 amino acids. V was shortened by 3 bases and J by 0 bases, with 8 bases between the two germline ends. The CDR3 DNA reads TGTGCCAGCAGTTATTTGGGGGCTAACTATGGCTACACCTTC. It is translated as CASSYLGANYGYTF.

The chain uses TRBV18 and TRBJ1-5, with TRBD1 matching 8 bases. This CDR3 contains 14 residues. Trimming took 3 bases from V and 4 from J; bases not matched to a gene: 2. Germline CDR1 reads KGHSH; CDR2 reads LQKENI. CDR3 bases: TGTGCCAGCTCACCGGGACAGGAAAATCAGCCCCAGCATTTT. Its translation: CASSPGQENQPQHF. The full variable domain, completed using reference TRBV18 and TRBJ1-5, is NAGVMQNPRHLVRRRGQEARLRCSPMKGHSHVYWYRQLPEEGLKFMVYLQKENIIDESGMPKERFSAEFPKEGPSILRIQQVVRGDSAAYFCASSPGQENQPQHFGDGTRLSIL.

This clonotype was recorded only once. The rearrangement joins TRBV29-1 to TRBJ2-7, with 8 bases identical to TRBD2. The junction had 24 bases not matched to a gene; V was cut back by 3 bases and J by 5 bases. The germline gives CDR1 SQVTM, CDR2 ANQGSEA. The CDR3 has 19 residues. The CDR3 coding sequence is TGCAGCGTTGATCCCCGGGGGACATTAAAAAGATTAGCGGGAAACGAGCAGTACTTC. Protein: CSVDPRGTLKRLAGNEQYF.

The rearrangement links TRBV20-1 to TRBJ2-7; a weak D match, TRBD2 (5 bases). The V and J ends lost 5 bases and 5 bases respectively, with 19 bases between them. The CDR3 is 14 amino acids. Germline CDR1 reads DFQATT; CDR2 reads SNEGSKA (reference sequence). The CDR3: CSAYQDSSFHEQYF. The CDR3 DNA sequence: TGCAGTGCTTATCAGGACTCCTCCTTTCACGAGCAGTACTTC.

The CDR3 sequence is CASSPPGLAGGPGNEQFF. As DNA, the CDR3 is TGTGCCAGCAGCCCGCCGGGACTAGCGGGGGGGCCCGGCAATGAGCAGTTCTTC. The V and J genes are TRBV7-9 and TRBJ2-1; 16 nucleotides agree with TRBD2. V was pared by 5 bases and J by 6 bases, with 10 bases of the junction left unmatched. This CDR3 region has 18 residues. Per the germline V gene, CDR1 is SEHNR and CDR2 is FQNEAQ (reference sequence).

This chain connects TRBV28 to TRBJ2-1; 13 bases fit TRBD2. This CDR3 has 17 amino acids. Looked up from germline, CDR1 is MDHEN and CDR2 is SYDVKM. V was pared by 5 bases and J by 4 bases, with 8 bases of the junction left unmatched. For the CDR3, the DNA is TGTGCCAGCAGTACGCCCGGGACTAGCGGGGATTACAATGAGCAGTTCTTC. Protein sequence: CASSTPGTSGDYNEQFF.

The chain uses TRBV12-3 or TRBV12-4 and TRBJ1-1, with a tentative D call TRBD1 (5 bases). The CDR3 totals 16 residues. V lost 7 bases and J lost 0, with 18 bases in between. For the CDR3, the DNA is TGTGCCAGCACCTTGGGAGGGCCGGGGGTGAACACTGAAGCTTTCTTT. Amino acids: CASTLGGPGVNTEAFF.

The chain employs TRBV15 and TRBJ1-4; 8 nucleotides line up with TRBD1. CDR1 is LNHNV and CDR2 is YYDKDF in the germline V gene (reference sequence). V gave up 5 bases and J gave up 8 bases; unmatched junction bases: 10. The CDR3 is 15 amino acids. This CDR3 reads CATSPRTGTREKLFF. The CDR3 nucleotides read TGTGCCACCAGCCCGAGGACAGGGACACGAGAAAAACTGTTTTTT.

The rearrangement links TRBV4-1 to TRBJ1-6; D gene uncertain. Germline CDR1 reads MGHRA; CDR2 reads YSYEKL. The V end lost 2 bases, the J end lost 6 bases, and 11 bases lay between the germline ends. The CDR3 runs to 15 residues. The DNA for the CDR3 is TGCGCCAGCAGCCAACTATTTGGGAGTAATTCACCCCTCCACTTT. Its protein is CASSQLFGSNSPLHF.

V gene TRBV13 combines with J gene TRBJ2-7, with 8 bases matching TRBD1. V lost 5 bases, J lost 6 bases, and 12 bases stayed unmatched. Germline V gives CDR1 PRHDT, CDR2 FYEKMQ (reference sequence). The CDR3 covers 15 residues. The DNA of the CDR3 is TGTGCCAGCAGCCCCGGACAGGGTGGGACTGGCGAGCAGTACTTC. It encodes CASSPGQGGTGEQYF.

The gene calls are TRBV30 and TRBJ2-7; no firm D call. The V end lost 4 bases, the J end lost 2 bases, and 12 bases lay between the germline ends. This CDR3 has 13 amino acids. From germline, CDR1 is GTSNPN and CDR2 SVGIG (reference sequence). In DNA, the CDR3 is TGTGCCTGGAACCGAGATCCACCCTACGAGCAGTACTTC. The encoded protein is CAWNRDPPYEQYF.

The chain couples TRBV19 to TRBJ1-5; D not certain. The CDR3 sequence is 12 residues long. V was clipped by 3 bases and J by 9 bases, with 9 bases between them. The germline V gene has CDR1 LNHDA and CDR2 SQIVND (reference sequence). CDR3 protein: CASSIFRTPQHF. The DNA of the CDR3 is TGTGCCAGTAGTATTTTTCGTACGCCCCAGCATTTT.

This chain links TRBV20-1 with TRBJ2-1; weak D call: TRBD2 (6 bases). The CDR3 covers 13 residues. Germline loops: CDR1 DFQATT, CDR2 SNEGSKA (reference sequence). Trimming pared 5 bases from V and 4 bases from J, leaving 12 bases between. DNA of the CDR3: TGCAGTGCTCCCCTAGCGAGTTACAATGAGCAGTTCTTC. It yields the protein CSAPLASYNEQFF.